Shown below are 21 T cell receptor beta chains from a single sample sequenced in a study of cytomegalovirus exposure and HLA in healthy donors. 13 Jbeta primers and 60 Vbeta primers were used for the PCR. TCRdb keeps only in-frame clones here, not all; method: immunoSEQ multiplex PCR. Seen here are roughly 110,000 clones, roughly 80% observed once, and the top ten hold roughly 1.5%. The sequencing sample was made of PBMCs. The source of these receptors is a man aged 50-60 years in good health and CMV-seronegative.

V usage is TRBV5-1 and J usage is TRBJ1-5, with a tentative D call TRBD1 (6 bases). Per the germline V gene, CDR1 is SGHRS and CDR2 is YFSETQ. There are 15 residues in the CDR3. V lost 0 bases and J 3 bases, leaving 10 bases between the germline ends. Here the CDR3 DNA reads TGCGCCAGCAGCTTGGTGGGGGACACCAATCAGCCCCAGCATTTT. Its protein product is CASSLVGDTNQPQHF.

V gene TRBV7-6 combines with J gene TRBJ1-2; no firm D call. Germline CDR1 SGHVS, CDR2 FNYEAQ. Trimming took 2 bases from V and 5 from J, leaving 15 bases between them. The CDR3 extends over 15 amino acids. For the CDR3, the DNA is TGTGCCAGCAGCTTAAGTACGGCCAGCGGGTATGGCTACACCTTC. Translation gives CASSLSTASGYGYTF.

The chain joins TRBV4-3 to TRBJ2-3; TRBD1 matches at 8 bases. The germline V gene has CDR1 LGHNA and CDR2 YSLEER. V lost 3 bases, J lost 4 bases, and 3 bases stayed unmatched. The CDR3 length is 14 residues. For the CDR3, the DNA is TGCGCCAGCAGCCAGGAGGGACAGGCAGATACGCAGTATTTT. Its translation: CASSQEGQADTQYF.

A few counts support this clone. Other DNA sequences in the same sample also yield this CDR3. The chain couples TRBV15 to TRBJ2-1; 9 nucleotides agree with TRBD1. V shed 3 bases and J 6 bases; nucleotides not matched to a gene: 6. In germline, CDR1 is LNHNV, CDR2 YYDKDF (reference sequence). The CDR3 runs to 15 residues. The CDR3 DNA sequence: TGTGCCACCAGCAGGGACAGGGGAGTGGTCAATGAGCAGTTCTTC. Translated: CATSRDRGVVNEQFF. The variable domain in full, with the rest retrieved from reference TRBV15 and TRBJ2-1, is DAMVIQNPRYQVTQFGKPVTLSCSQTLNHNVMYWYQQKSSQAPKLLFHYYDKDFNNEADTPDNFQSRRPNTSFCFLDIRSPGLGDTAMYLCATSRDRGVVNEQFFGPGTRLTVL.

V is TRBV9 and J is TRBJ2-1; 9 nucleotides align to TRBD2. In germline, CDR1 is SGDLS, CDR2 YYNGEE. The CDR3 is 16 residues long. Trimming at V came to 0 bases and at J to 8 bases, leaving 9 bases not matched to a gene. CDR3 nucleotide sequence: TGTGCCAGCAGCGTAGAAGGTAGCGGGGGACGGGATGAGCAGTTCTTC. Protein product: CASSVEGSGGRDEQFF. Using reference TRBV9 and TRBJ2-1 for the parts outside the CDR3, the full variable domain is DSGVTQTPKHLITATGQRVTLRCSPRSGDLSVYWYQQSLDQGLQFLIQYYNGEERAKGNILERFSAQQFPDLHSELNLSSLELGDSALYFCASSVEGSGGRDEQFFGPGTRLTVL.

This clone was detected once. The genes are TRBV5-1 and TRBJ2-5, with a weak D call TRBD1 (6 bases). The CDR3 consists of 15 residues. Germline V lookup: CDR1 SGHRS, CDR2 YFSETQ. V was clipped by 4 bases and J by 2 bases, with 15 bases between them. The CDR3 region is CASSPLQGHQETQYF. The CDR3 DNA follows: TGCGCCAGCAGCCCTCTACAGGGACATCAAGAGACCCAGTACTTC.

The chain links TRBV19 to TRBJ2-7; TRBD1 matches at 8 bases. Germline V lookup: CDR1 LNHDA, CDR2 SQIVND (reference sequence). The CDR3 is 12 amino acids. J lost 7 bases, V lost 1 base, and 0 bases had no gene match. CDR3 protein: CASSIGTGEQYF. DNA for the CDR3: TGTGCCAGTAGTATAGGGACAGGGGAGCAGTACTTC.

J is TRBJ2-7 and V is TRBV5-6; possibly TRBD1 for D (5 bases). V was cut by 3 bases and J by 3 bases, with 7 bases left in between. CDR3 length equals 12 residues. Germline V gene data show CDR1 as SGHDT and CDR2 as YYEEEE. CDR3 nucleotides: TGTGCCAGCAGCTCAGACAGCTACGAGCAGTACGTC. Residues: CASSSDSYEQYV.

The sample holds a few counts of this clone. The chain recombines TRBV18 with TRBJ2-3, with unresolved D. Trimming stripped 3 bases from V and 8 bases from J, with 27 bases between. The CDR3 covers 18 residues. The germline gives CDR1 KGHSH, CDR2 LQKENI. The CDR3 sequence is CASSPRATEKRPSSTQYF. The DNA for the CDR3 is TGTGCCAGCTCACCCAGAGCGACGGAGAAAAGGCCCAGTAGTACGCAGTATTTT. The entire variable domain, with the rest obtained from reference TRBV18 and TRBJ2-3, is as follows: NAGVMQNPRHLVRRRGQEARLRCSPMKGHSHVYWYRQLPEEGLKFMVYLQKENIIDESGMPKERFSAEFPKEGPSILRIQQVVRGDSAAYFCASSPRATEKRPSSTQYFGPGTRLTVL.

This clone turned up a few times. The genes are TRBV11-2 and TRBJ2-3, with D possibly matching TRBD2 (7 bases). Trimming cost V 5 bases and J 5 bases, with 20 bases left between them. Looked up from germline, CDR1 is SGHAT and CDR2 is FQNNGV. CDR3 length: 16 residues. CDR3 nucleotides: TGTGCCAGCAGCCCCAAGGAGGGGGGGCCAGGAGATACGCAGTATTTT. Translating gives CASSPKEGGPGDTQYF.

The J gene is TRBJ2-3, the V gene TRBV11-3; D perhaps matches TRBD2 (6 bases). The V end was cut by 6 bases, the J end by 3 bases, with 13 bases between. Germline lookup yields CDR1 SGHNT and CDR2 YENEEA. The CDR3 has 14 amino acids. CDR3 coding DNA: TGTGCCAGCAGTAACGGGGGAAATACAGATACGCAGTATTTT. It codes for CASSNGGNTDTQYF.

In its sample, this clone was seen once. V gene TRBV5-1 combines with J gene TRBJ1-3; the D gene is possibly TRBD1 (5 bases). V dropped 4 bases and J dropped 3 bases, with 17 bases sitting between them. The CDR3 length is 16 residues. The germline gives CDR1 SGHRS, CDR2 YFSETQ. This CDR3 is CASSQSSRGDGNTIYF. CDR3 nucleotides: TGCGCCAGCAGCCAGAGCAGCCGGGGGGATGGAAACACCATATATTTT.

The chain couples TRBV4-1 to TRBJ2-7; D remains unclear. The germline CDR1 and CDR2 sequences are MGHRA and YSYEKL. Trimming removed 4 bases at V and 3 bases at J, with 16 bases between. CDR3 size: 15 residues. CDR3 sequence: CASSPEPTRLYEQYF. CDR3 coding DNA: TGCGCCAGCAGCCCCGAGCCAACTCGCCTCTACGAGCAGTACTTC.

This chain joins TRBV15 and TRBJ1-2; D unclear. V lost 0 bases to trimming and J lost 7 bases, with 12 bases between them. CDR3 size: 14 residues. CDR1 is LNHNV, CDR2 YYDKDF, per germline (reference sequence). The CDR3 loop is CATSRERGVGGYTF. In DNA form, the CDR3 reads TGTGCCACCAGCAGAGAACGGGGTGTAGGTGGCTACACCTTC.

This chain joins TRBV7-2 and TRBJ1-2; maybe TRBD1 (6 bases). Per germline, CDR1 SGHTA and CDR2 FQGNSA. The CDR3 totals 14 residues. With 7 bases removed from V and 5 bases from J, the gap between germline ends came to 17 bases. The CDR3 sequence: CASTETTGLYGYTF. The CDR3 DNA sequence: TGTGCCAGCACCGAAACGACAGGCCTGTATGGCTACACCTTC.

This sequence joins TRBV7-9 and TRBJ1-1; no firm D call. V was pared by 2 bases and J by 0 bases, with 16 bases between. Germline V lookup: CDR1 SEHNR, CDR2 FQNEAQ (reference sequence). The CDR3 runs 17 residues. Here the CDR3 DNA reads TGTGCCAGCAGCTTACGCTCGGCGGGCAGTTTGAACACTGAAGCTTTCTTT. Amino acid sequence: CASSLRSAGSLNTEAFF.

The chain has TRBV12-5 and TRBJ2-7; D is undetermined. CDR3 length: 14 amino acids. The V and J ends lost 4 bases and 7 bases respectively, with 17 bases between them. The germline V gene encodes CDR1 LGHNT and CDR2 FRNRAP. Here the CDR3 DNA reads TGTGCTAGTGGTTACGTCATAGGAGAGACAGAGCAGTACGTC. Amino acid sequence: CASGYVIGETEQYV.

The chain carries TRBV19 and TRBJ1-1, with D perhaps TRBD1 (6 bases). CDR1 and CDR2 (germline): LNHDA, SQIVND (reference sequence). The CDR3 is made up of 15 amino acids. The ends were cut back, 4 bases at V and 2 bases at J, with 14 bases in the middle. CDR3 nucleotides: TGTGCCAGTAGTACGGCAGGGGAAACAAACACTGAAGCTTTCTTT. This codes for CASSTAGETNTEAFF.

The chain joins TRBV5-6 to TRBJ1-2, with 7 nucleotides matching TRBD1. The V gene's germline CDR1 is SGHDT and CDR2 YYEEEE. The V gene end was trimmed by 0 bases and the J gene end by 3 bases; junction bases not matched to a gene: 8. This CDR3 contains 16 residues. In DNA, the CDR3 is TGTGCCAGCAGCTTGGTGCGGGACAGCGGTTACTATGGCTACACCTTC. Translated: CASSLVRDSGYYGYTF.

The rearrangement joins TRBV28 to TRBJ2-3; D gene ambiguous. With 8 bases removed from V and 0 bases from J, the gap between germline ends came to 6 bases. Germline V lookup: CDR1 MDHEN, CDR2 SYDVKM. This CDR3 is built from 12 residues. The CDR3 DNA sequence: TGTGCCAGCCAGACTAGCACAGATACGCAGTATTTT. This translates into CASQTSTDTQYF.

The genes are TRBV2 and TRBJ1-2, with 8 positions matching TRBD1. J lost 8 bases, V lost 5 bases, and 10 bases had no gene match. The CDR3 sequence is 14 residues long. Germline V gives CDR1 SNHLY, CDR2 FYNNEI. The CDR3 region is CASSREDRVPGYTF. The CDR3 nucleotides read TGTGCCAGCAGTAGGGAGGACAGGGTACCCGGCTACACCTTC. Drawing the rest from reference TRBV2 and TRBJ1-2, the complete variable domain is EPEVTQTPSHQVTQMGQEVILRCVPISNHLYFYWYRQILGQKVEFLVSFYNNEISEKSEIFDDQFSVERPDGSNFTLKIRSTKLEDSAMYFCASSREDRVPGYTFGSGTRLTVV.